This TCR beta chain is from a study of breast tumors, draining lymph nodes, adjacent tissues. Whole-study findings and limits: Tumor TCR diversity was below lymph nodes but above nontumor tissue.

TCRdb re-derived calls from the multiplex PCR reads in MiXCR, one entry per CDR3 protein. The sample lists about 270,000 distinct CDR3 sequences, 30% occurring once. This CDR3 is 14 amino acids long. The V and J ends lost 6 bases and 3 bases, in that order; junction bases with no gene match: 6. Germline lookup yields CDR1 DFQATT and CDR2 SNEGSKA (reference sequence). Breast cancer patients provided tissue from their axillary draining lymph nodes. This clonotype was detected ten times or more. The target antigen is unknown. The chain uses TRBV20-1 and TRBJ2-1, with TRBD2 identical over 9 bases. The sequence came from a female donor with breast cancer. Some clones in this sample may be carry-over from other donors' samples. Source material: axillary lymph node tissue. The CDR3 DNA is TGCAGTGCGCGGGGACTAGCTTTCTACAATGAGCAGTTCTTC. The encoded protein is CSARGLAFYNEQFF.